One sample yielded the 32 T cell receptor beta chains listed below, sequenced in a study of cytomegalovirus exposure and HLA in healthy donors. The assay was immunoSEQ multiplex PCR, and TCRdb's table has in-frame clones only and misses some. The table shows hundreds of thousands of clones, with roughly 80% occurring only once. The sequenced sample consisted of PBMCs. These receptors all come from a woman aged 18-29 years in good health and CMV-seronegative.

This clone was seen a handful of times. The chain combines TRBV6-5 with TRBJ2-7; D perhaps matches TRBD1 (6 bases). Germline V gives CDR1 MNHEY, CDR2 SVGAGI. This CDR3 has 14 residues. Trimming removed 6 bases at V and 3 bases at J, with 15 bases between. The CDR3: CASSRTGKFYEQYF. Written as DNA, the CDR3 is TGTGCCAGCAGCAGAACAGGGAAATTCTACGAGCAGTACTTC.

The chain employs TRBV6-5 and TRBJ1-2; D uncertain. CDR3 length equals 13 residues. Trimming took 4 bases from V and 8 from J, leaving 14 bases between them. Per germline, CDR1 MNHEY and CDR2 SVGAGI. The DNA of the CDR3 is TGTGCCAGCAGTTCTGGGCAGGCCACGGGCTACACCTTC. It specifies CASSSGQATGYTF.

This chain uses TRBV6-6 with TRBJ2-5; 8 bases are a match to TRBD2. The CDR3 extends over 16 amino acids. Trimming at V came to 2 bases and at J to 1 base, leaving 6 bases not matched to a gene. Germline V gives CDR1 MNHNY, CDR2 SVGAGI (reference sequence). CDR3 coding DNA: TGTGCCAGCAGTTACCCCCGGGAGGGGTCCCAAGAGACCCAGTACTTC. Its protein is CASSYPREGSQETQYF.

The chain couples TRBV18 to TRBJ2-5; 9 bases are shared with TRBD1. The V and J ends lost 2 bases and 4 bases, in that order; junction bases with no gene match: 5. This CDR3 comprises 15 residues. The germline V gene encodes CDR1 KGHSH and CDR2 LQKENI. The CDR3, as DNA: TGTGCCAGCTCACCAGGGACAGGGTTGGGAGAGACCCAGTACTTC. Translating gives CASSPGTGLGETQYF.

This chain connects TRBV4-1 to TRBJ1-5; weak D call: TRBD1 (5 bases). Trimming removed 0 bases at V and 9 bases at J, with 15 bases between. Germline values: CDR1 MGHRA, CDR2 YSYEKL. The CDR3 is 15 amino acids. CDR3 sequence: CASSQDGGDWSPQHF. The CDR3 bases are TGCGCCAGCAGCCAAGATGGGGGTGACTGGTCGCCCCAGCATTTT.

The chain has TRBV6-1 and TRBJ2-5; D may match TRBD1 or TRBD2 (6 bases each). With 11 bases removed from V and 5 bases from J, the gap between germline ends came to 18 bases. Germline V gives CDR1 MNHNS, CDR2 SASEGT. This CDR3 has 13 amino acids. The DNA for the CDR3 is TGTGCCTCCAACGGGGGCCCCCGGGAGACCCAGTACTTC. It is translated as CASNGGPRETQYF.

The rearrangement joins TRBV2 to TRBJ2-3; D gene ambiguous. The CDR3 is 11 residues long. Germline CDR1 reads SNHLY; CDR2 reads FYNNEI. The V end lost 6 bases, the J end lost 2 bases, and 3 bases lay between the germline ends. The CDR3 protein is CASRITDTQYF. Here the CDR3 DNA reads TGTGCCAGCAGAATCACAGATACGCAGTATTTT.

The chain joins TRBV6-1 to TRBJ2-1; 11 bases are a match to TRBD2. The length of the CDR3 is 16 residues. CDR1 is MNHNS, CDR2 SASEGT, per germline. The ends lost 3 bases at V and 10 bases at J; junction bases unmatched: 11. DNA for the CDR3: TGTGCCAGCAGTGACCCGACTAGCGGGAAGAGGCGAGAGCAGTTCTTC. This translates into CASSDPTSGKRREQFF.

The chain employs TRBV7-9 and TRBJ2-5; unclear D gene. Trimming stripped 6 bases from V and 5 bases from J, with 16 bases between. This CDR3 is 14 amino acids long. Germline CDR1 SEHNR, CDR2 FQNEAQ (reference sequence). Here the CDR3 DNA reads TGTGCCAGCAGTCGTTCCCAGCTCTGGGAGACCCAGTACTTC. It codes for CASSRSQLWETQYF.

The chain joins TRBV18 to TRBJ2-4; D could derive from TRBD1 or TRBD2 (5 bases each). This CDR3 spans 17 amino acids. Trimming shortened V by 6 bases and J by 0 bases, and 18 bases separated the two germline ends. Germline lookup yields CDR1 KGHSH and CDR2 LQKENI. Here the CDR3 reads CASSPSGGQLAKNIQYF. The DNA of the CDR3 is TGTGCCAGCTCTCCAAGTGGGGGTCAGCTAGCCAAAAACATTCAGTACTTC.

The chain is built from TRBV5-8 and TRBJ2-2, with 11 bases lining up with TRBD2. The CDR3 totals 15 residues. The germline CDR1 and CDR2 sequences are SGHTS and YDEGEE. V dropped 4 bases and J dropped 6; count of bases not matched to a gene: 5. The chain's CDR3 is CASSRLAGRAGELFF. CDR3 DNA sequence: TGTGCCAGCAGCCGACTAGCGGGGAGGGCCGGGGAGCTGTTTTTT.

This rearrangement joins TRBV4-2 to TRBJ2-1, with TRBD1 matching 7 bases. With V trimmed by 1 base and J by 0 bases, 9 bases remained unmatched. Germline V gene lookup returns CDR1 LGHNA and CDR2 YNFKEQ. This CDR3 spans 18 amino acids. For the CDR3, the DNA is TGTGCCAGCAGCCAAGTGGGACAGAGCGGAAACTCCTACAATGAGCAGTTCTTC. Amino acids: CASSQVGQSGNSYNEQFF.

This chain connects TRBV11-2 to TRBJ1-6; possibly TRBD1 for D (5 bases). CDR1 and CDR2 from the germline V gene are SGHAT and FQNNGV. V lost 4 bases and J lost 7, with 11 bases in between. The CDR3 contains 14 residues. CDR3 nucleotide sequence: TGTGCCAGCAGCTCGGGACGGACAAATTCACCCCTCCACTTT. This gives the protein CASSSGRTNSPLHF.

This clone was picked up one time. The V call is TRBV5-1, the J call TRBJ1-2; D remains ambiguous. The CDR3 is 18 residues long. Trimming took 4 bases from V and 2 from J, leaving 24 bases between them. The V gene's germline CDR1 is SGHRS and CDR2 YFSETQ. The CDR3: CASSPSPKGRTINYGYTF. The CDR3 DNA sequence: TGCGCCAGCAGCCCGAGTCCTAAAGGACGGACGATCAACTATGGCTACACCTTC.

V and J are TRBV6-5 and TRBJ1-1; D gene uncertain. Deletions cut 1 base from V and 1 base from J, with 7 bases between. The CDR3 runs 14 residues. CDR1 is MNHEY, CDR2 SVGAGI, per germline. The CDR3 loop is CASSYYPGNTEAFF. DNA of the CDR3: TGTGCCAGCAGTTACTATCCGGGGAACACTGAAGCTTTCTTT.

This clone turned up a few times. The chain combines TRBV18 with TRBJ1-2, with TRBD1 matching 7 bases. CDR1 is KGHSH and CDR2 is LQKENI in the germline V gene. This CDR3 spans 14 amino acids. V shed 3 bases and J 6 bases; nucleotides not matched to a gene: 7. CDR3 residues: CASSPGQAAHGYTF. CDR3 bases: TGTGCCAGCTCACCCGGACAGGCGGCTCATGGCTACACCTTC.

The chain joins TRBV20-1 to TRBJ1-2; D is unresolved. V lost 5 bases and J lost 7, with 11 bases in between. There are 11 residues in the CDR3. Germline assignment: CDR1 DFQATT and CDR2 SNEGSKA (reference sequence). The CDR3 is CSAVPGRGYTF. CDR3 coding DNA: TGCAGTGCTGTTCCGGGCCGTGGCTACACCTTC.

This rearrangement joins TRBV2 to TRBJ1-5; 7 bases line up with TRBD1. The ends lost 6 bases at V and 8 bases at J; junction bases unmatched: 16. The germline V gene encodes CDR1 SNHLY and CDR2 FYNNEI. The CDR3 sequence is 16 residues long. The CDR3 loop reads CASSHSGQSMEKPQHF. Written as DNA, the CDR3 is TGTGCCAGCAGCCATTCGGGACAGTCGATGGAGAAGCCCCAGCATTTT.

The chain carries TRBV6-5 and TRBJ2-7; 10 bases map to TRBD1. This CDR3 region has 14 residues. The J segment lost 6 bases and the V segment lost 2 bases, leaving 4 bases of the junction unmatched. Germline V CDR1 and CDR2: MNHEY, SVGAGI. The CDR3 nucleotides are TGTGCCAGCAGTTACACAGGACAGGGGGGCGAGCAGTACTTC. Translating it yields CASSYTGQGGEQYF.

The CDR3 reads CASSLAPDYGYTF. The CDR3 nucleotides read TGTGCCAGCAGTCTCGCCCCGGACTATGGCTACACCTTC. V and J are TRBV2 and TRBJ1-2, with D unresolved. Trimming took 5 bases from V and 3 from J, leaving 10 bases between them. Germline loops: CDR1 SNHLY, CDR2 FYNNEI. This CDR3 is built from 13 residues.

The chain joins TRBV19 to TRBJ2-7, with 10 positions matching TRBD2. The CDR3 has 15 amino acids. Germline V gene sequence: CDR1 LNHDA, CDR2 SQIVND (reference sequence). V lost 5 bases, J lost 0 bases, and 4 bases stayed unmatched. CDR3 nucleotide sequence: TGTGCCAGTAGTGTCACTAGCGGGGTCTCCTACGAGCAGTACTTC. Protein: CASSVTSGVSYEQYF.

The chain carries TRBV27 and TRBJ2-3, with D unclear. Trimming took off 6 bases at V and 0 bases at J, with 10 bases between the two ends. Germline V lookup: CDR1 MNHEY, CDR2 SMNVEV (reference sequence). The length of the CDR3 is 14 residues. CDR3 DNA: TGTGCCAGCAGCCAACAGCATAGCACAGATACGCAGTATTTT. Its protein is CASSQQHSTDTQYF.

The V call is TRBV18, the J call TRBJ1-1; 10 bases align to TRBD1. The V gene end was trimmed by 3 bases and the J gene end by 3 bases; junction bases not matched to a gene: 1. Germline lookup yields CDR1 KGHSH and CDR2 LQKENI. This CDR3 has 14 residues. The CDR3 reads CASSPGTGDTEAFF. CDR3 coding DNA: TGTGCCAGCTCACCCGGGACAGGGGACACTGAAGCTTTCTTT.

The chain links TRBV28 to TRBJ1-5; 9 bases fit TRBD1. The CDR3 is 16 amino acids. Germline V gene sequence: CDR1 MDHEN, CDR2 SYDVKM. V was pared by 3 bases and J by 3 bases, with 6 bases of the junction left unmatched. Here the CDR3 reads CASSFEGDRVNQPQHF. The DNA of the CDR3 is TGTGCCAGCAGTTTTGAGGGGGACAGGGTCAATCAGCCCCAGCATTTT.

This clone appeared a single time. The CDR3: CASSLQGGGYF. The CDR3 nucleotides read TGTGCCAGCAGTCTACAGGGGGGAGGGTATTTT. The chain has TRBV27 and TRBJ2-3; 8 nucleotides line up with TRBD1. The CDR3 spans 11 residues. J lost 14 bases, V lost 5 bases, and 6 bases had no gene match. The germline CDR1 and CDR2 sequences are MNHEY and SMNVEV (reference sequence).

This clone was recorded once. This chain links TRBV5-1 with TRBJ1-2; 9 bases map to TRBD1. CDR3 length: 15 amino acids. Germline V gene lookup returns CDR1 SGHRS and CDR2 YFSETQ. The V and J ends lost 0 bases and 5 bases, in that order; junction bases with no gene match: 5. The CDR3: CASSLDPGTGYGYTF. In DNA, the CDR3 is TGCGCCAGCAGCTTGGACCCCGGGACAGGGTATGGCTACACCTTC. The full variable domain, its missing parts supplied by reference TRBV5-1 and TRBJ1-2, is KAGVTQTPRYLIKTRGQQVTLSCSPISGHRSVSWYQQTPGQGLQFLFEYFSETQRNKGNFPGRFSGRQFSNSRSEMNVSTLELGDSALYLCASSLDPGTGYGYTFGSGTRLTVV.

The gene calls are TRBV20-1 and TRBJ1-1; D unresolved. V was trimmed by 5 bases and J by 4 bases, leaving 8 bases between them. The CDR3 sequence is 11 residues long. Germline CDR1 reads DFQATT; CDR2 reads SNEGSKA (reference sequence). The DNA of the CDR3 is TGCAGTGCTCTATATGGCACTGAAGCTTTCTTT. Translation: CSALYGTEAFF.

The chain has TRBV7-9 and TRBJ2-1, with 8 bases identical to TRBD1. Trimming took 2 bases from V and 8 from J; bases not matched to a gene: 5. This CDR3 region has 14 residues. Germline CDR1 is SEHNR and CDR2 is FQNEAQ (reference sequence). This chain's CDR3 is CASSLQGAGDEQFF. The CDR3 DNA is TGTGCCAGCAGCTTACAGGGGGCAGGGGATGAGCAGTTCTTC.

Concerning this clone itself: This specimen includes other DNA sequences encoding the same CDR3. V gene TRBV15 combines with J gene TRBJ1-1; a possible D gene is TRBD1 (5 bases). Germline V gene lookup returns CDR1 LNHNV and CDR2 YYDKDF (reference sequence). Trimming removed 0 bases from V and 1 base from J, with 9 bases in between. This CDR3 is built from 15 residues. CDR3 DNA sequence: TGTGCCACCAGCAGAGATTTGGGGGGGAACACTGAAGCTTTCTTT. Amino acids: CATSRDLGGNTEAFF.

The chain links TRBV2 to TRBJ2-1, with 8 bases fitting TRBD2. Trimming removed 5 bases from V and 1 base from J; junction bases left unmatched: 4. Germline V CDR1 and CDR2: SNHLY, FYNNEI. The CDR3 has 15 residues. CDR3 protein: CASSKERGSYNEQFF. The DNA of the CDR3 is TGTGCCAGCAGTAAGGAGCGGGGGTCCTACAATGAGCAGTTCTTC.

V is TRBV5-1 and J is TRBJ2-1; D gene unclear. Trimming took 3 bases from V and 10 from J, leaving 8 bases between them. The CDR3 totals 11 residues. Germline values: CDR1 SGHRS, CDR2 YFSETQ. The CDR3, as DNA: TGCGCCAGCAGCTCAGCAGAAGAGCAGTTCTTC. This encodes CASSSAEEQFF.

CDR3 in amino acids: CASSLAEWRGAGELFF. The CDR3 DNA reads as TGTGCCAGCAGCTTAGCGGAGTGGCGGGGCGCCGGGGAGCTGTTTTTT. V usage is TRBV7-7 and J usage is TRBJ2-2; maybe TRBD2 (6 bases). V was cut by 0 bases and J by 6 bases, with 14 bases left in between. CDR3 size: 16 residues. Germline values: CDR1 SSHAT, CDR2 FNYEAQ (reference sequence).